The 32 T cell receptor beta chains in this list originate from one sample, sequenced in a study of T cells in Graves' hyperthyroidism and ophthalmopathy. RNA transcripts served as the template for amplifying TCR beta CDR3 regions. Researchers ran a first-round RT-PCR on the TCR CDR3 using the HTBI primer set. TCRdb ran MiXCR on the multiplex PCR reads and lists one entry per CDR3 protein. The sample contains roughly 750,000 distinct CDR3 sequences, roughly 15% of which appear only once. The sample was blood. The receptors were sampled from a man aged 18-30 years with Graves' hyperthyroidism.

The chain couples TRBV11-3 to TRBJ2-2, with 10 bases identical to TRBD2. The V segment lost 5 bases and the J segment 7 bases; nucleotides outside the gene matches: 13. The CDR3 spans 17 residues. The germline gives CDR1 SGHNT, CDR2 YENEEA. CDR3: CASSPRGSSGSGGELFF. CDR3 bases: TGTGCCAGCAGCCCGAGAGGTTCTAGCGGGAGCGGCGGGGAGCTGTTTTTT.

A few counts support this clonotype. The V gene is TRBV10-2, the J gene TRBJ2-5; TRBD2 aligns across 7 bases. Germline trimming cut 6 bases from V and 2 bases from J; bases unmatched to any gene: 6. The CDR3 has 14 residues. CDR1 WSHSY and CDR2 SAAADI come from the germline V gene. Written as DNA, the CDR3 is TGCGCCAGCAGCGGGGGGAAGCCACAAGAGACCCAGTACTTC. This encodes CASSGGKPQETQYF.

This clonotype was counted many times. The chain employs TRBV7-2 and TRBJ2-3; 8 bases are shared with TRBD1. The CDR3 is 14 amino acids. The V gene's germline CDR1 is SGHTA and CDR2 FQGNSA. Trimming cost V 5 bases and J 3 bases; bases outside gene matches: 4. As DNA, the CDR3 is TGTGCCAGCAGCACCCGGGACAGGACAGATACGCAGTATTTT. It codes for CASSTRDRTDTQYF.

The table lists this clonotype with many counts. The rearrangement uses TRBV11-1 and TRBJ2-5, with TRBD1 matching over 7 bases. CDR3 length: 15 amino acids. CDR1 is SGHAT, CDR2 FQDESV, per germline (reference sequence). V was pared by 5 bases and J by 4 bases, with 10 bases of the junction left unmatched. CDR3 bases: TGTGCCAGCAGCGAACCCGACAGGGACGGAGAGACCCAGTACTTC. Its translation: CASSEPDRDGETQYF.

This clonotype was picked up many times. This rearrangement joins TRBV12-3 or TRBV12-4 to TRBJ1-1; no reliable D call. Trimming stripped 5 bases from V and 1 base from J, with 11 bases between. The CDR3 is 14 residues long. The CDR3, as DNA: TGTGCCAGCAGTCCCGACGGTTGGAACACTGAAGCTTTCTTT. Encoded protein: CASSPDGWNTEAFF.

This clonotype was seen at least ten times. The rearrangement uses TRBV11-3 and TRBJ2-1, with 12 bases lining up with TRBD1. CDR3 length equals 15 residues. J was trimmed by 8 bases and V by 6 bases; bases with no gene match: 8. Germline CDR1 and CDR2: SGHNT and YENEEA. CDR3 residues: CASRSGTGGFYEQFF. In DNA form, the CDR3 reads TGTGCCAGCAGATCCGGGACAGGGGGCTTTTATGAGCAGTTCTTC.

The J gene is TRBJ2-7, the V gene TRBV6-2 or TRBV6-3; the match to TRBD1 covers 7 bases. This CDR3 spans 14 amino acids. V lost 2 bases and J lost 2; bases outside the gene matches: 3. Germline values: CDR1 MNHEY, CDR2 SVGEGT. The CDR3 protein is CASSYGQAPYEQYF. The DNA for the CDR3 is TGTGCCAGCAGTTACGGACAGGCCCCCTACGAGCAGTACTTC.

This clonotype was observed a few times. The chain has TRBV28 and TRBJ1-6; D ambiguous. This CDR3 spans 14 amino acids. In germline, CDR1 is MDHEN, CDR2 SYDVKM. Deletions cut 4 bases from V and 0 bases from J, with 4 bases between. Written as DNA, the CDR3 is TGTGCCAGCAGTTCGAGCTCCTATAATTCACCCCTCCACTTT. It codes for CASSSSSYNSPLHF. Combining the CDR3 with reference TRBV28 and TRBJ1-6 gives the whole variable domain DVKVTQSSRYLVKRTGEKVFLECVQDMDHENMFWYRQDPGLGLRLIYFSYDVKMKEKGDIPEGYSVSREKKERFSLILESASTNQTSMYLCASSSSSYNSPLHFGNGTRLTVT.

The chain uses TRBV6-2 or TRBV6-3 and TRBJ1-2; no firm D call. Per the germline V gene, CDR1 is MNHEY and CDR2 is SVGEGT. V was cut by 4 bases and J by 8 bases, with 20 bases left in between. CDR3 length: 15 residues. Written as DNA, the CDR3 is TGTGCCAGCAGTTCCATAGGACTTTCCCCGGAGGGCTACACCTTC. Residues: CASSSIGLSPEGYTF.

In this sample, this clonotype turned up many times. The chain uses TRBV12-3 or TRBV12-4 and TRBJ2-7; D is possibly TRBD2 (6 bases). The CDR3 spans 12 residues. With 6 bases removed from V and 6 bases from J, the gap between germline ends came to 12 bases. This CDR3 is CASSLRRGEQYF. The CDR3, as DNA: TGTGCCAGCAGCCTTCGGAGGGGCGAGCAGTACTTC.

This clonotype was counted many times. This chain uses TRBV7-6 with TRBJ2-7; the D gene could be TRBD1 or TRBD2 (5 bases each). Germline V CDR1 and CDR2: SGHVS, FNYEAQ. V was trimmed by 5 bases and J by 7 bases, leaving 15 bases between them. The CDR3 has 13 residues. The CDR3: CASSPGPTGEQYF. The CDR3 coding sequence is TGTGCCAGCAGCCCGGGACCCACGGGGGAGCAGTACTTC. Full variable domain (rest looked up from reference TRBV7-6 and TRBJ2-7): GAGVSQSPRYKVTKRGQDVALRCDPISGHVSLYWYRQALGQGPEFLTYFNYEAQQDKSGLPNDRFSAERPEGSISTLTIQRTEQRDSAMYRCASSPGPTGEQYFGPGTRLTVT.

This clonotype came up many times. The chain combines TRBV2 with TRBJ2-1; D gene uncertain. V lost 4 bases, J lost 0 bases, and 10 bases lay in between. CDR1 is SNHLY, CDR2 FYNNEI, per germline. The CDR3 is 15 amino acids. This CDR3 is CASSVEAPSYNEQFF. CDR3 nucleotides: TGTGCCAGCAGTGTTGAAGCACCCTCCTACAATGAGCAGTTCTTC.

As for this clonotype: This sequence may be a read error, since a much larger clone differs from it by one base. The genes are TRBV5-5 and TRBJ2-1; 10 bases agree with TRBD2. This CDR3 is 15 amino acids long. The ends lost 2 bases at V and 4 bases at J; junction bases unmatched: 3. Germline loops: CDR1 SGHKS, CDR2 YYEKEE (reference sequence). CDR3 residues: CASSFETSGYNEQFF. The CDR3 DNA sequence: TGTGCCAGCAGCTTCGAGACTAGCGGGTACAATGAGCAGTTCTTC.

The chain links TRBV12-3 or TRBV12-4 to TRBJ2-3, with D perhaps matching TRBD1 (5 bases). Trimming shortened V by 4 bases and J by 5 bases, and 10 bases separated the two germline ends. CDR3 length: 13 amino acids. The CDR3 region has the DNA TGTGCCAGCAGTTCTAGGGGCAGAGATACGCAGTATTTT. Its translation is CASSSRGRDTQYF.

This clonotype was detected ten times or more. This chain uses TRBV13 with TRBJ1-1; D is unclear. V lost 0 bases and J 5 bases, leaving 10 bases between the germline ends. Germline CDR1 reads PRHDT; CDR2 reads FYEKMQ (reference sequence). The CDR3 covers 14 residues. DNA of the CDR3: TGTGCCAGCAGCTTAGGGGACCGTGGTACTGAAGCTTTCTTT. Translated, it gives CASSLGDRGTEAFF.

The genes are TRBV20-1 and TRBJ2-1, with a tentative D call TRBD2 (6 bases). This CDR3 is built from 14 residues. The V end was cut by 5 bases, the J end by 8 bases, with 19 bases between. Germline values: CDR1 DFQATT, CDR2 SNEGSKA (reference sequence). CDR3 bases: TGCAGTGCTCATATCGGGACTTGCTGGGATGAGCAGTTCTTC. Protein sequence: CSAHIGTCWDEQFF.

As concerns this clonotype: This clone may be a read error of a much larger clone one base away. The rearrangement uses TRBV28 and TRBJ2-5, with TRBD2 as a possible D gene (6 bases). Germline assignment: CDR1 MDHEN and CDR2 SYDVKM. The CDR3 runs to 15 residues. The chain's CDR3 is CASSWNREPQKTRYF. As DNA, the CDR3 is TGTGCCAGCAGTTGGAACCGGGAGCCTCAGAAGACCCGGTACTTC.

In its sample, this clonotype was seen a few times. The chain uses TRBV20-1 and TRBJ2-7; 10 bases map to TRBD2. Trimming at V came to 3 bases and at J to 6 bases, leaving 11 bases not matched to a gene. Germline V gene data show CDR1 as DFQATT and CDR2 as SNEGSKA (reference sequence). The CDR3 spans 15 residues. The CDR3 loop is CSASSGTSGKGEQYF. The DNA for the CDR3 is TGCAGTGCTAGTTCAGGAACTAGCGGGAAGGGCGAGCAGTACTTC.

The chain combines TRBV27 with TRBJ2-5; D uncertain. The CDR3 is 12 residues long. Germline-derived CDR1 and CDR2 are MNHEY and SMNVEV (reference sequence). V gave up 6 bases and J gave up 2 bases, with 7 bases separating them. Written as DNA, the CDR3 is TGTGCCAGCAGGGACGAACAAGAGACCCAGTACTTC. It codes for CASRDEQETQYF.

This clonotype was counted many times. The rearrangement links TRBV9 to TRBJ2-1; 7 nucleotides agree with TRBD2. Per germline, CDR1 SGDLS and CDR2 YYNGEE. The CDR3 is 15 amino acids. Losses at the gene ends were 1 base for V and 7 bases for J; bases not matched to a gene: 8. CDR3 region: CASSVYLAATNEQFF. Written as DNA, the CDR3 is TGTGCCAGCAGCGTATATCTAGCGGCCACTAATGAGCAGTTCTTC.

This clonotype was picked up a small number of times. This chain uses TRBV5-1 with TRBJ1-3; 7 positions agree with TRBD1. The V gene's germline CDR1 is SGHRS and CDR2 YFSETQ. The CDR3 covers 16 residues. J lost 0 bases, V lost 4 bases, and 7 bases had no gene match. CDR3 protein: CASSPPDRASGNTIYF. DNA of the CDR3: TGCGCCAGCAGCCCTCCCGACAGGGCCTCTGGAAACACCATATATTTT.

This clonotype turned up a few times. At one boundary the junction diverges from the germline segment, which might be a read error. This chain connects TRBV7-2 to TRBJ1-5; tentatively, D is TRBD1 (6 bases). The CDR3 length is 15 residues. Germline V gene data show CDR1 as SGHTA and CDR2 as FQGNSA. CDR3 in DNA: TGTGCCAGCAGCTTAGAGGGGGTTCGGAATCAACCCCAGCATTTT. Translated, it gives CASSLEGVRNQPQHF.

This clonotype was picked up many times. The V and J genes are TRBV12-3 or TRBV12-4 and TRBJ2-2, with a tentative D call TRBD2 (6 bases). This CDR3 is 14 amino acids long. V dropped 5 bases and J dropped 6 bases, with 13 bases sitting between them. DNA of the CDR3: TGTGCCAGCAGTCTCCGGACTATTTCCGGGGAGCTGTTTTTT. The encoded protein is CASSLRTISGELFF.

CDR3 bases: TGTGCCAGCAGGGATTACAGGGGGCTAAGGAACGAGCAGTACTTC. Encoded protein: CASRDYRGLRNEQYF. V usage is TRBV6-1 and J usage is TRBJ2-7; 9 bases fit TRBD1. V trimming: 6 bases; J trimming: 5 bases; junction bases outside the gene matches: 11. This CDR3 spans 15 amino acids. In germline, CDR1 is MNHNS, CDR2 SASEGT.

The sample holds many counts of this clonotype. This chain links TRBV12-3 or TRBV12-4 with TRBJ2-7; a weak D match, TRBD1 (6 bases). V gave up 3 bases and J gave up 5 bases, with 14 bases separating them. The CDR3 extends over 14 amino acids. Written as DNA, the CDR3 is TGTGCCAGCAGTTTTCAGTTCAGGGGTGACGAGCAGTACTTC. It codes for CASSFQFRGDEQYF.

This clonotype was counted ten times or more. The chain uses TRBV18 and TRBJ2-1; TRBD2 agrees at 11 bases. Germline values: CDR1 KGHSH, CDR2 LQKENI. This CDR3 comprises 15 residues. The V gene end was trimmed by 2 bases and the J gene end by 7 bases; junction bases not matched to a gene: 4. The CDR3 nucleotides are TGTGCCAGCTCACCAGGCTCTAGCGGGAGGAATGAGCAGTTCTTC. As protein: CASSPGSSGRNEQFF. The full variable domain, completed using reference TRBV18 and TRBJ2-1, is NAGVMQNPRHLVRRRGQEARLRCSPMKGHSHVYWYRQLPEEGLKFMVYLQKENIIDESGMPKERFSAEFPKEGPSILRIQQVVRGDSAAYFCASSPGSSGRNEQFFGPGTRLTVL.

This chain joins TRBV6-1 and TRBJ2-7, with TRBD1 as a possible D gene (5 bases). Germline V CDR1 and CDR2: MNHNS, SASEGT. V was cut by 3 bases and J by 1 base, with 16 bases left in between. CDR3 length equals 16 residues. The CDR3: CASSDFPQTASYEQYF. Here the CDR3 DNA reads TGTGCCAGCAGTGACTTCCCCCAGACAGCTTCCTACGAGCAGTACTTC.

The sample holds a few counts of this clonotype. This rearrangement joins TRBV4-3 to TRBJ2-6; TRBD1 matches at 8 bases. In germline, CDR1 is LGHNA, CDR2 YSLEER. The CDR3 sequence is 20 residues long. With 0 bases clipped from V and 0 bases from J, the junction kept 10 bases outside the gene matches. DNA of the CDR3: TGCGCCAGCAGCCAAGAATCTTCCGGGACAGGTTACTCTGGGGCCAACGTCCTGACTTTC. Protein sequence: CASSQESSGTGYSGANVLTF.

This clonotype showed up many times. The chain combines TRBV3-1 with TRBJ2-1; a possible D gene is TRBD2 (6 bases). The CDR3 runs 16 residues. Germline CDR1 LGHDT, CDR2 YNNKEL (reference sequence). Trimming left V 4 bases short and J 3 bases short, with 16 bases between. CDR3: CASSLLPGGIYNEQFF. The CDR3 DNA reads TGTGCCAGCAGCCTCCTCCCAGGAGGGATCTACAATGAGCAGTTCTTC.

This clonotype showed up just a few times. The chain couples TRBV6-5 to TRBJ2-3; 10 nucleotides line up with TRBD2. V was pared by 4 bases and J by 3 bases, with 4 bases of the junction left unmatched. Germline CDR1 is MNHEY and CDR2 is SVGAGI. This CDR3 is 15 amino acids long. CDR3 sequence reads: CASSSRGLATDTQYF. The DNA of the CDR3 is TGTGCCAGCAGTTCCCGGGGACTAGCGACAGATACGCAGTATTTT.

CDR3 bases: TGTGCCATCGACGCGGTGGGCACAGATACGCAGTATTTT. Translated: CAIDAVGTDTQYF. The chain couples TRBV10-3 to TRBJ2-3; D unresolved. The germline gives CDR1 ENHRY, CDR2 SYGVKD. CDR3 size: 13 residues. The ends were cut back, 8 bases at V and 1 base at J, with 10 bases in the middle.

This clonotype was picked up a small number of times. The rearrangement uses TRBV3-1 and TRBJ2-5; TRBD2 agrees at 13 bases. CDR3 length: 15 residues. Germline V gives CDR1 LGHDT, CDR2 YNNKEL (reference sequence). Germline trimming cut 3 bases from V and 5 bases from J; bases unmatched to any gene: 3. CDR3 loop: CASSQAGLAGETQYF. CDR3 nucleotide sequence: TGTGCCAGCAGCCAGGCGGGACTAGCGGGGGAGACCCAGTACTTC.